What follows is one T cell receptor (beta chain) and its context. As originally analysed: Counts of nucleated cells, estimated from reference gene primer amplification, were obtained. Here immunoSEQ multiplex PCR was the method, and the copy in TCRdb shows in-frame clones only, minus some. The V and J calls and clone size were taken over from that table, and D and trimming were inferred from the DNA. The top ten clones hold approximately 2.9% of a sample with some 390,000 clones, about 87% of them seen once. This record belongs to a study of blood T cell repertoires in COVID-19. V shed 5 bases and J 8 bases; nucleotides not matched to a gene: 9. Looked up from germline, CDR1 is SEHNR and CDR2 is FQNEAQ (reference sequence). The CDR3 is 15 amino acids.

The chain carries TRBV7-9 and TRBJ1-6; 7 bases align to TRBD1. This TCR came from a human donor in a cohort sampled during active COVID-19. Material for sequencing was peripheral blood. CDR3 sequence: CASSRDSVYYSPLHF. The CDR3 bases are TGTGCCAGCAGCCGGGACAGCGTATACTATTCACCCCTCCACTTT.